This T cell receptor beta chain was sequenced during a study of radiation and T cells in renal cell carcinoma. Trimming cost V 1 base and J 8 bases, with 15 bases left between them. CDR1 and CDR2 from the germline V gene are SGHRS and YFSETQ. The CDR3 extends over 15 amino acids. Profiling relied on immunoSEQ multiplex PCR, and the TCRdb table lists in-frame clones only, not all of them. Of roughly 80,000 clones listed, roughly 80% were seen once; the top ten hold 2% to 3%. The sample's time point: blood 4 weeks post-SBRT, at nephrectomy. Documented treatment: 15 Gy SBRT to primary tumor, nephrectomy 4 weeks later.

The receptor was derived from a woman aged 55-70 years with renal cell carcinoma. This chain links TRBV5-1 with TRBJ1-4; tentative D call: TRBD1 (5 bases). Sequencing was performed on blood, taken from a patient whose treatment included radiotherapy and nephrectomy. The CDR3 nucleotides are TGCGCCAGCAGCTTGAGTTCCAGGGTCGGAGAAAAACTGTTTTTT. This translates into CASSLSSRVGEKLFF.